This T cell receptor (beta chain) was observed in a study of shared clonotypes between healthy human individuals. At the level of the study: Every donor yielded three CD4 naive, three CD4 memory, two CD8 naive and one CD8 memory plate. Study results and caveats: In a handful of donors, approximately 5% of naive CD4 clonotypes appeared in common. Limitation of the genetic and exposure-history diversity represented came from the few donors.

It was CD45RO-negative cells, positively selected for CCR7, that made up naive CD8 cells, with terminally differentiated effector memory CD45RA+ cells excluded. Libraries were prepared by immunoSEQ multiplex PCR; TCRdb keeps only in-frame clonotypes and omits some of them. The sample yields some 2,100,000 clones, about 92% seen once. Germline V lookup: CDR1 MNHNY, CDR2 SVGAGI (reference sequence). The CDR3 contains 13 residues. Trimming pared 8 bases from V and 5 bases from J, leaving 15 bases between. This clone was observed a handful of times. The antigen is not known. V gene TRBV6-6 combines with J gene TRBJ1-1; tentative D call: TRBD1 (5 bases). The TCR was taken from a man aged 18-30 years in good health. Some clones in this sample may be carry-over from other donors' samples. Sequencing was carried out using naive CD8+ T cells from PBMCs. In DNA, the CDR3 is TGTGCCAGCGCTCCAGGGTCGGAGACTGAAGCTTTCTTT. It is translated as CASAPGSETEAFF.